This TCR beta chain was sequenced for a study of early T cells in non-severe SARS-CoV-2 infection (dated by TCRdb to about 2021). As for the study more broadly: Because TCR sequencing was done on bulk RNA from unsorted whole blood, the alpha and beta chains could not be paired.

Study-level results and caveats: VDJdb matching was skewed toward anti-spike CD8 responses, so virus-specific expansions were likely underestimated and private and CD4 specificities were missed.

A case-control design nested within a healthcare worker cohort in London, UK, was used, with weekly nasopharyngeal swab PCR tests and blood sampling performed. Healthcare workers were enrolled in the week of the UK lockdown, from 23 to 31 March 2020, and were followed every week for up to roughly 16 weeks. The sample holds a few counts of this clonotype. Its antigen target is currently unknown. Base qualities are not recorded, but no much larger clone differs from it by a single base. Receptor libraries were prepared by 5' RACE. Sequencing instrument: NextSeq 500. In the TCR library protocol, unique molecular identifiers were attached to individual cDNA molecules to correct for PCR bias and sequencing error. Both TCR alpha and beta chains were sequenced, and tight co-correlation was observed between alpha and beta sequence abundances in each sample. For the original study's pipeline: Decombinator V4 was used to perform V gene, J gene and CDR3 annotation of TCR sequences. TCRs were defined as expanded if a significant change between any two time points was detected under a Poisson model with p below 0.0001. TCR abundances were normalised to the total number of TCRs sequenced per sample and expressed as counts per million. A search of VDJdb, accessed on 1 November 2021, was run for TCRs annotated to CMV, EBV and SARS-CoV-2, with TCRs annotated for multiple antigens excluded. The public reads were run again by TCRdb, first through fastp at Q25 and then through MiXCR, and only productive beta chains were kept. Identical CDR3 proteins give one entry, which carries the most common genes and DNA. V and J calls and clone size were set by TCRdb, not the authors. Recorded for this sample are almost 85,000 distinct CDR3 sequences; 9.5% to 13% of them occurred a single time. Approximately 2.6% of the sample is taken by the ten largest.

This clonotype originated in an adult who was a healthcare worker with PCR-confirmed SARS-CoV-2 infection or an uninfected control (not recorded which). The specimen sequenced was whole blood.

The nucleotides read TGCGCCAGCAGCCAAGTTCTTCTCCAGCCCCAGCATTTT. This encodes CASSQVLLQPQHF. The receptor chain draws on TRBV4-1 and TRBJ1-5, with an unclear D gene assignment. The junction carries 8 bases between V and J, which are trimmed by 1 base and 7 bases respectively. The CDR3 contains 13 residues, cysteine and phenylalanine counted. The retained sequence is limited to the CDR3, 39 bases, with the frame set at the first base. CDR1 MGHRA and CDR2 YSYEKL are derived from the germline V gene.